This is a list of T cell receptor beta chains from one sample in a study of human T cells and chemical hapten exposure. TCRdb recomputed calls from the RACE reads with MiXCR, one row per CDR3 protein. The data contain hundreds of thousands of distinct CDR3 sequences, about 6% of them singletons. The sequencing here drew on whole blood, taken in connection with sensitization to the hapten diphenylcyclopropenone (DPC). All receptors derive from a woman aged 18-29 years with alopecia areata. Some clones in this sample may be carry-over from other donors' samples. Each CDR3 is given with its conserved first and last residue. D genes are given only for firm matches. The listing skips clone size in some rows; elsewhere it reads once, few, many or a size class.

TRBJ2-5,13,.,many,TRBV5-1,TGTGCCAGCAGCTTAGCCCGTCAAGAGACCCAGTACTTC,CASSLARQETQYF
TRBJ1-2,15,.,.,TRBV5-5,TGTGCCAGCAGCTTATCATCAGGGACGAACTATGGCTACACCTTC,CASSLSSGTNYGYTF
TRBJ1-5,12,.,many,TRBV12-3/TRBV12-4,TGTGCCAGCACCCATAGCAATCAGCCCCAGCATTTT,CASTHSNQPQHF
TRBJ1-4,15,TRBD1,.,TRBV9,TGTGCCAGCAGCGGAAATACAGGGGGTGCCAGGGGACTGTTTTTT,CASSGNTGGARGLFF
TRBJ1-1,15,.,.,TRBV13,TGTGCCAGCAGCTTAGGGAGTCGAGTGAACACTGAAGCTTTCTTT,CASSLGSRVNTEAFF
TRBJ1-1,15,.,many,TRBV2,TGTGCCAGCAGCGAAGAGCGAACCCTGGGGACTGAAGCTTTCTTT,CASSEERTLGTEAFF
TRBJ1-4,14,.,few,TRBV7-2,TGTGCCAGCAGCTTACTAGCAGGGAATGAAAAACTGTTTTTT,CASSLLAGNEKLFF
TRBJ1-2,15,TRBD1,.,TRBV15,TGTGCCACCAGCAGGGGACAGGGAGTGAACTATGGCTACACCTTC,CATSRGQGVNYGYTF
TRBJ1-1,14,TRBD1,many,TRBV5-1,TGCGCCAGCAGCTCAAGCGTTGGGACAGGTGAAGCTTTCTTT,CASSSSVGTGEAFF
TRBJ1-1,15,.,few,TRBV3-1,TGTGCCAGCAGCCATTCTTCGACGGTGAACACTGAAGCTTTCTTT,CASSHSSTVNTEAFF
TRBJ1-1,13,TRBD1,.,TRBV18,TGTGCCAGCTCACCAATGGGACAGCTTGAAGCTTTCTTT,CASSPMGQLEAFF
TRBJ2-1,14,.,.,TRBV2,TGTGCCAGCAGCGAGGACTCAAATCACAATGAGCAGTTCTTC,CASSEDSNHNEQFF
TRBJ2-2,13,.,few,TRBV9,TGTGCCAGCAGCGTAGCCCATCGCGGGGAGCTGTTTTTT,CASSVAHRGELFF
TRBJ2-3,17,.,few,TRBV6-5,TGTGCCAGCAGTTACTCGATACAGGGAATTTACACAGATACGCAGTATTTT,CASSYSIQGIYTDTQYF
TRBJ2-3,13,.,few,TRBV2,TGTGCCAGCATTCGGGACACCACAGATACGCAGTATTTT,CASIRDTTDTQYF
TRBJ2-5,15,TRBD2,few,TRBV5-1,TGCGCCAGCAGCTTGGCGGCTAGCGGGGGTCAGACCCAGTACTTC,CASSLAASGGQTQYF
TRBJ2-7,13,.,few,TRBV7-9,TGTGCCAGCAGCCCCAAGACAGCCTACGAGCAGTACTTC,CASSPKTAYEQYF
TRBJ2-1,10,.,many,TRBV25-1,TGTGCCAGCGCTGAAAATGAGCAGTTCTTC,CASAENEQFF
TRBJ2-3,15,.,.,TRBV5-1,TGCGCCAGCAGCTTTCGCAGGGTACGCACAGATACGCAGTATTTT,CASSFRRVRTDTQYF
TRBJ2-7,14,TRBD1,.,TRBV27,TGTGCCAGCAGCTACAGGGGATACTCCTACGAGCAGTACTTC,CASSYRGYSYEQYF
TRBJ2-3,14,TRBD2,.,TRBV6-1,TGTGCCAGCAGTGAAGTAGGCGGGGGGTATACGCAGTATTTT,CASSEVGGGYTQYF
TRBJ2-2,17,.,.,TRBV2,TGTGCCAGCAGTGAAGCGCAATGGGAAGGGACCACCGGGGAGCTGTTTTTT,CASSEAQWEGTTGELFF
TRBJ2-7,16,.,few,TRBV4-2,TGTGCCAGCAGTCCCCTCGGCGGGTTCAGCTCCTACGAGCAGTACTTC,CASSPLGGFSSYEQYF
TRBJ2-2,14,.,.,TRBV4-3,TGCGCCAGCAGCCAAGATCGTAGGACCGGGGAGCTGTTTTTT,CASSQDRRTGELFF
TRBJ1-2,14,.,many,TRBV27,TGTGCCAGCAGTTTGTCTGGGAACCCCTATGGCTACACCTTC,CASSLSGNPYGYTF
TRBJ2-5,15,TRBD2,many,TRBV6-4,TGTGCCAGCAGTCATATAGCGGGGGATGCGGAGACCCAGTACTTC,CASSHIAGDAETQYF
TRBJ2-5,15,.,few,TRBV9,TGTGCCAGCAGCCCACGGAATAAGGGGGAAGAGACCCAGTACTTC,CASSPRNKGEETQYF
TRBJ1-5,16,TRBD1,few,TRBV28,TGTGCCAGCAGTTCACACCCGGGACAGGGGTATCAGCCCCAGCATTTT,CASSSHPGQGYQPQHF
TRBJ2-6,13,.,many,TRBV7-2,TGTGCCAGCAGCTTAGAGCACGATACAGTCCTGACTTTC,CASSLEHDTVLTF
TRBJ2-1,11,.,many,TRBV29-1,TGCAGCGGATTCCGGCGGGATGAGCAGTTCTTC,CSGFRRDEQFF
TRBJ1-4,14,.,many,TRBV7-2,TGTGCCAGCAGCTTAGGGCAGAGTAATGAAAAACTGTTTTTT,CASSLGQSNEKLFF
TRBJ2-7,15,.,.,TRBV10-3,TGTGCCATCAGTGCCTCAGTCTCCAACTCCTACGAGCAGTACTTC,CAISASVSNSYEQYF
TRBJ1-2,14,TRBD1,.,TRBV14,TGTGCCAGCAGCCCTGGGACAGTCCTCTATGGCTACACCTTC,CASSPGTVLYGYTF
TRBJ1-1,15,.,many,TRBV7-2,TGTGCCAGCAGCTCTAATGCGAGGGAGAACACTGAAGCTTTCTTT,CASSSNARENTEAFF
TRBJ2-3,14,.,.,TRBV12-3/TRBV12-4,TGTGCCAGCAGTTTATTCCGCAGCACAGATACGCAGTATTTT,CASSLFRSTDTQYF
TRBJ1-2,10,.,many,TRBV20-1,TGCAGTGCTTACGTAGATGGCTACACCTTC,CSAYVDGYTF
TRBJ2-7,15,TRBD1,few,TRBV16,TGTGCCAGCAGCAAGGGGACAGGCAGTCCCCACGAGCAGTACTTC,CASSKGTGSPHEQYF
TRBJ2-1,14,TRBD1,.,TRBV7-3,TGTGCCAGCAGCTCTCAGGGGGCCGGGAATGAGCAGTTCTTC,CASSSQGAGNEQFF
TRBJ2-1,14,TRBD2,many,TRBV5-1,TGCGCCAGCAGCTTGGCCTCAACTAGCGATGAGCAGTTCTTC,CASSLASTSDEQFF
TRBJ1-5,12,.,.,TRBV6-1,TGTGCCAGCAGTGACCCCGGTCAGCCCCAGCATTTT,CASSDPGQPQHF
TRBJ1-1,15,TRBD1,few,TRBV4-3,TGCGCCAGCAGCCAAGAAGAGACAGGGAAAGGTGCAGCTTTCTTT,CASSQEETGKGAAFF
TRBJ2-1,15,TRBD2,many,TRBV5-6,TGTGCCAGCACCTTGCCGGGACTAGCGGTAGGTGGGCAGTTCTTC,CASTLPGLAVGGQFF